One and the same sample provided the 26 T cell receptor beta chains below, sequenced in a study of blood T cell repertoires in COVID-19. Sequencing used immunoSEQ multiplex PCR; TCRdb keeps in-frame clones, though not all of them. The sample shows fewer than 6,500 clones, roughly 80% of them seen only once. The source material was peripheral blood. These receptors all come from a human donor in a cohort sampled during active COVID-19.

The chain links TRBV6-2 or TRBV6-3 to TRBJ2-1, with D unclear. V was trimmed by 0 bases and J by 3 bases, leaving 15 bases between them. The CDR3 sequence is 17 residues long. Germline values: CDR1 MNHEY, CDR2 SVGEGT. The CDR3 bases are TGTGCCAGCAGTTACTCTAAGGAGACTCCCGTCTACAATGAGCAGTTCTTC. This translates into CASSYSKETPVYNEQFF.

J is TRBJ2-5 and V is TRBV5-1; 7 bases align to TRBD1. The J segment lost 5 bases and the V segment lost 2 bases, leaving 9 bases of the junction unmatched. The germline CDR1 and CDR2 sequences are SGHRS and YFSETQ. This CDR3 has 15 amino acids. CDR3 protein: CASSLEGAAGETQYF. DNA of the CDR3: TGCGCCAGCAGCTTAGAGGGGGCTGCGGGTGAGACCCAGTACTTC. Full variable domain (remainder filled in from reference TRBV5-1 and TRBJ2-5): KAGVTQTPRYLIKTRGQQVTLSCSPISGHRSVSWYQQTPGQGLQFLFEYFSETQRNKGNFPGRFSGRQFSNSRSEMNVSTLELGDSALYLCASSLEGAAGETQYFGPGTRLLVL.

This chain links TRBV9 with TRBJ2-7, with TRBD2 as a possible D gene (6 bases). Germline V gene data show CDR1 as SGDLS and CDR2 as YYNGEE. The V gene lost 5 bases and the J gene lost 6 bases, with 21 bases spanning the gap. This CDR3 has 15 residues. The CDR3 loop is CASSKGTRVWGEQYF. The CDR3 region has the DNA TGTGCCAGCAGTAAGGGGACTCGCGTTTGGGGCGAGCAGTACTTC.

V usage is TRBV28 and J usage is TRBJ1-5; D remains ambiguous. CDR3 length: 10 amino acids. Germline loops: CDR1 MDHEN, CDR2 SYDVKM. The V and J ends lost 11 bases and 8 bases respectively, with 10 bases between them. The DNA of the CDR3 is TGTGCCCTGGGCCGAGAGCCCCAGCATTTT. Translating gives CALGREPQHF. Drawing the rest from reference TRBV28 and TRBJ1-5, the complete variable domain is DVKVTQSSRYLVKRTGEKVFLECVQDMDHENMFWYRQDPGLGLRLIYFSYDVKMKEKGDIPEGYSVSREKKERFSLILESASTNQTSMYLCALGREPQHFGDGTRLSIL.

The CDR3 is CASSFAGTGKVDTQYF. DNA for the CDR3: TGTGCCAGCAGCTTTGCGGGGACAGGGAAGGTAGATACGCAGTATTTT. This chain connects TRBV7-8 to TRBJ2-3; 9 bases are a match to TRBD1. The CDR3 runs to 16 residues. The V segment lost 3 bases and the J segment 5 bases; nucleotides outside the gene matches: 9. Germline assignment: CDR1 SGHVS and CDR2 FQNEAQ.

The chain recombines TRBV5-4 with TRBJ2-6; D not resolved. Per germline, CDR1 SGHNT and CDR2 YYREEE (reference sequence). Trimming left V 0 bases short and J 2 bases short, with 12 bases between. The CDR3 sequence is 17 residues long. The CDR3 protein is CASSLGAAETGANVLTF. The CDR3 nucleotides read TGTGCCAGCAGCTTGGGGGCAGCTGAGACTGGGGCCAACGTCCTGACTTTC.

The V gene is TRBV9, the J gene TRBJ2-1; D possibly corresponds to TRBD1 (6 bases). CDR1 and CDR2 from the germline V gene are SGDLS and YYNGEE. The CDR3 has 14 residues. V shed 3 bases and J shed 4 bases, with 11 bases lying between them. The CDR3 nucleotides read TGTGCCAGCAGCGCCAGGGGCCTTTACAATGAGCAGTTCTTC. As protein: CASSARGLYNEQFF.

The V call is TRBV3-1 (or the pseudogene TRBV3-2), the J call TRBJ2-7; TRBD1 is a possible D gene (7 bases). This CDR3 contains 23 residues. V was pared by 0 bases and J by 0 bases, with 33 bases between. The germline gives CDR1 LGHDT, CDR2 YNNKEL (reference sequence). The CDR3 region is CASSQDTGVIPGGLNPGSYEQYF. For the CDR3, the DNA is TGTGCCAGCAGCCAAGATACGGGGGTGATACCAGGGGGTCTAAACCCTGGCTCCTACGAGCAGTACTTC.

DNA for the CDR3: TGTGCCAGTAGTAATTTCGGCGGGAGCTCCTACAATGAGCAGTTCTTC. Translation gives CASSNFGGSSYNEQFF. The J gene is TRBJ2-1, the V gene TRBV19; the match to TRBD2 covers 7 bases. Germline CDR1 and CDR2: LNHDA and SQIVND (reference sequence). The CDR3 contains 16 residues. V gave up 4 bases and J gave up 0 bases; unmatched junction bases: 6.

This chain links TRBV7-3 with TRBJ2-3, with D possibly matching TRBD2 (5 bases). The germline V gene encodes CDR1 SGHTA and CDR2 FQGTGA. Trimming stripped 1 base from V and 2 bases from J, with 10 bases between. The CDR3 extends over 15 amino acids. DNA for the CDR3: TGTGCCAGCAGCTTAAGGCTCGGGGACACAGATACGCAGTATTTT. It encodes CASSLRLGDTDTQYF. Based on the CDR3 plus reference TRBV7-3 and TRBJ2-3, the full variable domain is GAGVSQTPSNKVTEKGKYVELRCDPISGHTALYWYRQSLGQGPEFLIYFQGTGAADDSGLPNDRFFAVRPEGSVSTLKIQRTERGDSAVYLCASSLRLGDTDTQYFGPGTRLTVL.

V is TRBV7-2 and J is TRBJ2-7; D is unclear. CDR1 and CDR2 (germline): SGHTA, FQGNSA. Trimming removed 1 base from V and 3 bases from J, with 7 bases in between. The CDR3 is made up of 13 amino acids. The CDR3 DNA follows: TGTGCCAGCAGCTTAGTGGCTAGCTACGAGCAGTACTTC. It specifies CASSLVASYEQYF.

J is TRBJ2-3 and V is TRBV28; a weak D match, TRBD2 (5 bases). V shed 5 bases and J shed 6 bases, with 21 bases lying between them. CDR3 length equals 16 residues. Germline V gene sequence: CDR1 MDHEN, CDR2 SYDVKM. CDR3 protein: CASSRDLVGVGDTQYF. The CDR3 DNA is TGTGCCAGCAGTAGGGATCTCGTCGGGGTGGGCGATACGCAGTATTTT.

The gene calls are TRBV6-4 and TRBJ2-1; D call uncertain. The germline V gene has CDR1 MRHNA and CDR2 SNTAGT. Trimming removed 4 bases from V and 0 bases from J, with 13 bases in between. The CDR3 spans 16 residues. CDR3 in DNA: TGTGCCAGCAGTGCCTCGACACGCGTCTCCTACAATGAGCAGTTCTTC. Translation gives CASSASTRVSYNEQFF.

The gene calls are TRBV30 and TRBJ2-2, with 7 bases aligning to TRBD2. Germline V lookup: CDR1 GTSNPN, CDR2 SVGIG (reference sequence). This CDR3 contains 16 residues. After removal of 0 bases from V and 4 bases from J, the junction contained 8 bases not matched to a gene. CDR3 coding DNA: TGTGCCTGGAGTGTACGGGCGGGAGCGAGCACCGGGGAGCTGTTTTTT. Amino acid sequence: CAWSVRAGASTGELFF.

The V gene is TRBV4-3, the J gene TRBJ2-3; maybe TRBD2 (6 bases). V was cut by 0 bases and J by 4 bases, with 11 bases left in between. In germline, CDR1 is LGHNA, CDR2 YSLEER. The CDR3 runs to 15 residues. The DNA of the CDR3 is TGCGCCAGCAGCCAAGATAGGGACTCGTCAGATACGCAGTATTTT. This gives the protein CASSQDRDSSDTQYF.

This clone was seen a few times. The V gene is TRBV3-1 (or the pseudogene TRBV3-2), the J gene TRBJ2-3; 10 bases fit TRBD2. Germline V CDR1 and CDR2: LGHDT, YNNKEL (reference sequence). The CDR3 is 15 residues long. V lost 3 bases and J lost 4; bases outside the gene matches: 4. CDR3 coding DNA: TGTGCCAGCAGCCAGAGCGGGAGGGACTCAGATACGCAGTATTTT. Encoded protein: CASSQSGRDSDTQYF.

The chain employs TRBV19 and TRBJ2-2; D gene ambiguous. The V and J ends lost 3 bases and 10 bases respectively, with 6 bases between them. Per germline, CDR1 LNHDA and CDR2 SQIVND (reference sequence). CDR3 length: 11 amino acids. CDR3 loop: CASSMGQELFF. DNA for the CDR3: TGTGCCAGTAGTATGGGCCAGGAGCTGTTTTTT. The whole variable domain, filled in from reference TRBV19 and TRBJ2-2, reads DGGITQSPKYLFRKEGQNVTLSCEQNLNHDAMYWYRQDPGQGLRLIYYSQIVNDFQKGDIAEGYSVSREKKESFPLTVTSAQKNPTAFYLCASSMGQELFFGEGSRLTVL.

The chain employs TRBV6-5 and TRBJ1-5; TRBD1 aligns across 9 bases. Looked up from germline, CDR1 is MNHEY and CDR2 is SVGAGI. With 9 bases clipped from V and 7 bases from J, the junction kept 4 bases outside the gene matches. This CDR3 is built from 12 residues. The CDR3 nucleotides are TGTGCCAGTCACAGGGGGCGGCAGCCCCAGCATTTT. Translating it yields CASHRGRQPQHF.

The chain uses TRBV7-9 and TRBJ2-5, with D perhaps TRBD1 (5 bases). Germline V lookup: CDR1 SEHNR, CDR2 FQNEAQ (reference sequence). The CDR3 has 14 amino acids. Trimming left V 5 bases short and J 4 bases short, with 14 bases between. CDR3 protein: CASSPPTDRETQYF. CDR3 coding DNA: TGTGCCAGCAGCCCCCCGACAGACCGAGAGACCCAGTACTTC.

This clone appeared a single time. V usage is TRBV6-4 and J usage is TRBJ2-7; 12 nucleotides line up with TRBD2. Trimming removed 5 bases from V and 5 bases from J; junction bases left unmatched: 4. This CDR3 spans 14 amino acids. Germline lookup yields CDR1 MRHNA and CDR2 SNTAGT. CDR3 loop: CASSLTSGSHEQYF. The DNA of the CDR3 is TGTGCCAGCAGTTTGACTAGCGGGAGCCACGAGCAGTACTTC.

The chain recombines TRBV18 with TRBJ1-1, with D possibly matching TRBD1 (5 bases). This CDR3 is 16 amino acids long. Trimming pared 5 bases from V and 1 base from J, leaving 17 bases between. Looked up from germline, CDR1 is KGHSH and CDR2 is LQKENI. Here the CDR3 DNA reads TGTGCCAGCTCAAAAATTTCCCAGGGCCCGAACACTGAAGCTTTCTTT. Translated, it gives CASSKISQGPNTEAFF.

V usage is TRBV30 and J usage is TRBJ2-7; tentatively, D is TRBD1 (6 bases). Trimming removed 0 bases from V and 5 bases from J, with 14 bases in between. Per the germline V gene, CDR1 is GTSNPN and CDR2 is SVGIG (reference sequence). The CDR3 length is 14 residues. This chain's CDR3 is CAWSVKQGRNEQYF. CDR3 in DNA: TGTGCCTGGAGTGTAAAACAGGGCAGGAACGAGCAGTACTTC.

The V gene is TRBV18, the J gene TRBJ2-2; TRBD2 matches at 7 bases. The CDR3 has 16 residues. Germline-derived CDR1 and CDR2 are KGHSH and LQKENI. Trimming at V came to 6 bases and at J to 2 bases, leaving 9 bases not matched to a gene. The CDR3 bases are TGTGCCAGCTCGTCCCAGCGGGACTACAACACCGGGGAGCTGTTTTTT. Its translation: CASSSQRDYNTGELFF.

CDR3 protein: CASSVLGGPGDTQYF. CDR3 coding DNA: TGTGCCAGCAGCGTTTTAGGAGGCCCTGGGGATACGCAGTATTTT. The chain combines TRBV9 with TRBJ2-3, with D maybe TRBD2 (5 bases). This CDR3 region has 15 residues. Looked up from germline, CDR1 is SGDLS and CDR2 is YYNGEE. Trimming removed 2 bases from V and 6 bases from J, with 16 bases in between.

The chain combines TRBV11-2 with TRBJ2-1; 8 bases are shared with TRBD2. The CDR3 totals 15 residues. Germline values: CDR1 SGHAT, CDR2 FQNNGV. The J segment lost 6 bases and the V segment lost 1 base, leaving 5 bases of the junction unmatched. The CDR3 DNA reads TGTGCCAGCAGCTTAGCGGCGGGAGGACTCAATGAGCAGTTCTTC. As protein: CASSLAAGGLNEQFF.

The rearrangement links TRBV19 to TRBJ1-4; possible D gene TRBD1, 6 bases. Germline-derived CDR1 and CDR2 are LNHDA and SQIVND (reference sequence). The CDR3 spans 16 residues. V lost 5 bases to trimming and J lost 6 bases, with 19 bases between them. Here the CDR3 DNA reads TGTGCCAGTAGTTCTCGATTGTGGGGGCGGGATGAAAAACTGTTTTTT. As protein: CASSSRLWGRDEKLFF.